This T cell receptor beta chain comes out of a study of CD8 T cells in Susac syndrome. V was clipped by 6 bases and J by 2 bases, with 14 bases between them. There are 15 residues in the CDR3. Germline assignment: CDR1 LNHNV and CDR2 YYDKDF (reference sequence). After extraction with the RNeasy kit, about 0.5 to 1 ug of the RNA was reverse transcribed using random hexamers. Each CDR3 protein is one row after TCRdb ran MiXCR on the immunoSEQ multiplex PCR reads. The profile shows about 130,000 distinct CDR3 sequences, nearly 95% of them singletons. Sequencing of TCR beta was performed on blood CD8+ and CD4+ T cells.

The sequenced material came from CD4+ T cells from PBMCs. This TCR came from a human donor in good health. The genes are TRBV15 and TRBJ2-1, with D maybe TRBD2 (6 bases). CDR3 protein: CATSWGEPPYNEQFF. DNA of the CDR3: TGTGCCACCAGTTGGGGGGAGCCCCCCTACAATGAGCAGTTCTTC.